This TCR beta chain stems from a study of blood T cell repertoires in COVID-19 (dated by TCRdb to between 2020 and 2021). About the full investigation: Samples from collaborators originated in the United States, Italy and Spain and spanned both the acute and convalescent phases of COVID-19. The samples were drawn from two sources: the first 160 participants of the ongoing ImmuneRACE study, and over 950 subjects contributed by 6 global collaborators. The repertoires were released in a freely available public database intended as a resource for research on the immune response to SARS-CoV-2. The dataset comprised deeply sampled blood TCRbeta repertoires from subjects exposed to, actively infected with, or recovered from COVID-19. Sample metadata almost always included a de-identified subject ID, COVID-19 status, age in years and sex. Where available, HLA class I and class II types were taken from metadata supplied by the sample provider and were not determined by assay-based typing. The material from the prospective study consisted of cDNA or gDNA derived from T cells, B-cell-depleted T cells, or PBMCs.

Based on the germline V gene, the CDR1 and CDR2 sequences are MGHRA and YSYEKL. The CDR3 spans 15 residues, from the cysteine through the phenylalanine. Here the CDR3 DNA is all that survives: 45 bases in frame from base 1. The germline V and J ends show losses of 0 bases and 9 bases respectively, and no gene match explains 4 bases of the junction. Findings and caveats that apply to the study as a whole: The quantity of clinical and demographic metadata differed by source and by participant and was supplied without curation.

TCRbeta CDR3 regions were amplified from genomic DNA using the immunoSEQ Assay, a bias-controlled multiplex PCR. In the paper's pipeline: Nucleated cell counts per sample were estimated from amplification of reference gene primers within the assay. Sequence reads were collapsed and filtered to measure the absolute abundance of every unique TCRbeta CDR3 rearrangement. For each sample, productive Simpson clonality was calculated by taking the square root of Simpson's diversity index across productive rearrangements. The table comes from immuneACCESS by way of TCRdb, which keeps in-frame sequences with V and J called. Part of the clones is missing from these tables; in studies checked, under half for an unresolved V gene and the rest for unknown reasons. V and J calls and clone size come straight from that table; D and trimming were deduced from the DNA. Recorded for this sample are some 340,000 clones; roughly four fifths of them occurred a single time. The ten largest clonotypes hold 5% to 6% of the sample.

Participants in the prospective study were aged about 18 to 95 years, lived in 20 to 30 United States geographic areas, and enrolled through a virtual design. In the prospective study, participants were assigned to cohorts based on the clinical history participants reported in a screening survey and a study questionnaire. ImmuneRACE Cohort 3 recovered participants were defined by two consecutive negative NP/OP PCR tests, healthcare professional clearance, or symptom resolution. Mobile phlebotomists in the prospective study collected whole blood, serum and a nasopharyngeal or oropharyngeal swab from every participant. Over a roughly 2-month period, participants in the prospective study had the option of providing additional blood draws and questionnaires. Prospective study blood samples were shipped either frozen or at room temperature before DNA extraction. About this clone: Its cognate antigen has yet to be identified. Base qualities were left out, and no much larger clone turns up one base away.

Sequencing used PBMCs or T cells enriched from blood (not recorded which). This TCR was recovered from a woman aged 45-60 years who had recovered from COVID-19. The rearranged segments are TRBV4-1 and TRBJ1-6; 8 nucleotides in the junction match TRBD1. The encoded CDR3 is CASSQEAGGLSPLHF. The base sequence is TGCGCCAGCAGCCAAGAGGCAGGGGGCCTTTCACCCCTCCACTTT.